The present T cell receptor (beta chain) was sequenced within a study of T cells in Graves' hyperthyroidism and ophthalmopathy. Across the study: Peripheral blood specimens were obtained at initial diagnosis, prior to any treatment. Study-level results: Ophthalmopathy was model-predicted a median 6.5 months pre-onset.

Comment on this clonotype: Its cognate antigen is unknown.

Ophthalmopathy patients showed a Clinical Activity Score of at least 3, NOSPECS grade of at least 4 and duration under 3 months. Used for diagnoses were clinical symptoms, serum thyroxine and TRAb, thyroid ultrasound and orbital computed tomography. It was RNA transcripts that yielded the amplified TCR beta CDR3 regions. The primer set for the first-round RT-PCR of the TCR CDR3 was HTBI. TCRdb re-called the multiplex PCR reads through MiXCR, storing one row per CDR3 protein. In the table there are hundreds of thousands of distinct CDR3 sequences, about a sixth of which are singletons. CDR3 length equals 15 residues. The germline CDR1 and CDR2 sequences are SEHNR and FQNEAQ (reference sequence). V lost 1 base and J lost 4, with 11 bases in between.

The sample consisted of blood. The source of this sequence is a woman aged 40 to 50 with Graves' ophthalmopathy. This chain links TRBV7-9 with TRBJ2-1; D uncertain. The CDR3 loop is CASSLGRAGYNEQFF. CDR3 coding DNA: TGTGCCAGCAGCTTAGGCCGGGCAGGATACAATGAGCAGTTCTTC.